The sequence of this T cell receptor beta chain was determined in a study of T cell responses to AZD1222 COVID-19 vaccine. As for this clone: The antigen is not known.

Whole-study findings and limits: Seropositive AZD1222 recipients at baseline numbered only five to seven. Nearly half of unique spike-specific TCRs reportedly avoided B.1.351 and B.1.1.7 mutated regions. There were mostly white British donors and more females than males, and clonal diversity was possibly underestimated. CD4 TCRs covered the whole spike, strongest at regions 160-218 and 743-854.

Clones were sequenced by immunoSEQ multiplex PCR, and TCRdb holds only the in-frame ones, with some missing. The specimen's table records around 150,000 clones. The CDR3 is 12 residues long. V shed 1 base and J shed 10 bases, with 10 bases lying between them. CDR1 and CDR2 from the germline V gene are SEHNR and FQNEAQ (reference sequence). The specimen was peripheral blood. The rearrangement links TRBV7-9 to TRBJ1-2; D is ambiguous. This clonotype was sampled from an adult in good health. Here the CDR3 DNA reads TGTGCCAGCAGCTTAGGGCCGTTTGACTACACCTTC. It yields the protein CASSLGPFDYTF.